These 27 T cell receptor beta chains share one sample of origin, sequenced in a study of CD8+CD57+ T cells in acquired aplastic anemia. In patients chosen for sequencing, flow cytometry had shown CD8+CD57+ cell expansion. Profiling that covered TCR beta VDJ and CDR3 relied on genomic DNA as its template. From the reads, TCRdb called clonotypes with MiXCR, one entry per CDR3 protein. Of around 170,000 distinct CDR3 sequences listed, roughly half are singletons. Material for sequencing was sorted CD4+, CD8+, or CD8+CD57+ T cells (not recorded which) from PBMCs. Receptors originate from a human donor with aplastic anemia.

This clonotype has at least ten counts. The chain links TRBV9 to TRBJ1-1; 8 nucleotides agree with TRBD1. The CDR3 is 15 amino acids. In germline, CDR1 is SGDLS, CDR2 YYNGEE. V shed 2 bases and J 0 bases; nucleotides not matched to a gene: 3. The CDR3 region is CASSVGDRLNTEAFF. The DNA of the CDR3 is TGTGCCAGCAGCGTTGGGGACAGGCTGAACACTGAAGCTTTCTTT.

J is TRBJ1-5 and V is TRBV2; possible D gene TRBD1, 6 bases. The CDR3 consists of 13 residues. V was clipped by 10 bases and J by 4 bases, with 14 bases between them. The germline gives CDR1 SNHLY, CDR2 FYNNEI. The CDR3 DNA is TGTGCCACCGGACAGCAGGGGAATCAGCCCCAGCATTTT. Translated, it gives CATGQQGNQPQHF.

This clonotype has only one observation. The chain recombines TRBV11-3 with TRBJ2-2, with TRBD1 identical over 10 bases. CDR1 is SGHNT and CDR2 is YENEEA in the germline V gene. J gave up 7 bases and V 5 bases, and 7 bases lay outside the gene matches. The CDR3 is 15 residues long. The DNA for the CDR3 is TGTGCCAGCAGCCTCAGACAGGGGGCTAACGGGGAGCTGTTTTTT. Its protein is CASSLRQGANGELFF.

The table lists this clonotype with many counts. The chain is built from TRBV2 and TRBJ1-2; 9 positions match TRBD1. The germline gives CDR1 SNHLY, CDR2 FYNNEI. The CDR3 runs to 16 residues. The junction had 8 bases not matched to a gene; V was cut back by 6 bases and J by 0 bases. The CDR3 sequence is CASRGGQGTANYGYTF. In DNA form, the CDR3 reads TGTGCCAGCAGGGGAGGACAGGGGACGGCTAACTATGGCTACACCTTC.

Relative to its sample, this clonotype is medium-sized. The gene calls are TRBV25-1 and TRBJ1-6, with 8 bases matching TRBD1. This CDR3 spans 15 amino acids. V lost 3 bases and J lost 8; bases outside the gene matches: 6. Germline V CDR1 and CDR2: MGHDK, SYGVNS. In nucleotides, the CDR3 is TGTGCCAGCAGTGATACGACAGGGGAATATTCACCCCTCCACTTT. This codes for CASSDTTGEYSPLHF.

This clonotype was detected ten times or more. The chain couples TRBV27 to TRBJ2-1; maybe TRBD1 (6 bases). This CDR3 contains 13 residues. The V end lost 6 bases, the J end lost 2 bases, and 8 bases lay between the germline ends. The germline V gene has CDR1 MNHEY and CDR2 SMNVEV (reference sequence). The DNA for the CDR3 is TGTGCCAGCAGCCGGACAGCCTACAATGAGCAGTTCTTC. Encoded protein: CASSRTAYNEQFF.

CDR3 protein: CATSREGLEAFF. CDR3 DNA sequence: TGTGCCACCAGCAGAGAGGGCCTTGAAGCTTTCTTT. The J gene is TRBJ1-1, the V gene TRBV15; D remains unclear. CDR1 is LNHNV and CDR2 is YYDKDF in the germline V gene (reference sequence). Trimming removed 0 bases at V and 7 bases at J, with 6 bases between. This CDR3 contains 12 residues.

This clonotype was counted a few times. V gene TRBV12-3 or TRBV12-4 combines with J gene TRBJ1-1, with TRBD1 matching over 7 bases. The CDR3 is made up of 14 amino acids. V shed 6 bases, J shed 6 bases, and the junction held 10 bases outside the gene matches. CDR3 residues: CASSSDRERPEAFF. CDR3 bases: TGTGCCAGCAGCTCCGACAGGGAGAGGCCTGAAGCTTTCTTT.

Points on this clonotype: A much more abundant neighbour one base away suggests this may be a read error. The chain has TRBV10-3 and TRBJ2-3, with D possibly matching TRBD2 (7 bases). Germline loops: CDR1 ENHRY, CDR2 SYGVKD. This CDR3 has 17 amino acids. V lost 4 bases to trimming and J lost 4 bases, with 21 bases between them. CDR3 amino acids: CAISGIGRGPRADTQYF. The CDR3 DNA is TGTGCCATCAGTGGTATAGGGCGGGGGCCGAGGGCAGATACGCAGTATTTT.

This sequence joins TRBV29-1 and TRBJ1-1, with TRBD1 matching 7 bases. The germline V gene encodes CDR1 SQVTM and CDR2 ANQGSEA. Trimming cost V 8 bases and J 13 bases; bases outside gene matches: 16. This CDR3 is built from 12 residues. The CDR3 DNA sequence: TGCAGCTTGGGAGCAGGGGGGATGGATGTTTTCTTT. The encoded protein is CSLGAGGMDVFF.

The chain is built from TRBV9 and TRBJ2-1; D remains unclear. CDR3 size: 14 residues. Germline V gene data show CDR1 as SGDLS and CDR2 as YYNGEE. Trimming took 4 bases from V and 2 from J, leaving 10 bases between them. CDR3 nucleotide sequence: TGTGCCAGCAGCATACTAACGACCTACAATGAGCAGTTCTTC. It codes for CASSILTTYNEQFF.

The V gene is TRBV7-6, the J gene TRBJ2-5, with 9 bases aligning to TRBD2. From germline, CDR1 is SGHVS and CDR2 FNYEAQ. J gave up 4 bases and V 5 bases, and 11 bases lay outside the gene matches. This CDR3 is built from 16 residues. CDR3 loop: CASSPPRGGALETQYF. For the CDR3, the DNA is TGTGCCAGCAGCCCCCCTCGCGGGGGGGCGCTAGAGACCCAGTACTTC.

This clonotype was observed at least ten times. The CDR3 here is CASSSNRGEQYV. CDR3 sequence (DNA): TGTGCCAGCAGCTCGAATCGGGGCGAGCAGTACGTC. V gene TRBV6-2 or TRBV6-3 combines with J gene TRBJ2-7; D may be TRBD2 (5 bases). The CDR3 spans 12 residues. Between the trimmed V and J ends, which lost 6 bases and 6 bases, there was a span of 12 bases. Germline V gives CDR1 MNHEY, CDR2 SVGEGT.

The V gene is TRBV3-1, the J gene TRBJ1-6; possibly TRBD1 for D (6 bases). The germline V gene has CDR1 LGHDT and CDR2 YNNKEL (reference sequence). The CDR3 is 16 residues long. V lost 1 base and J 5 bases, leaving 12 bases between the germline ends. Here the CDR3 DNA reads TGTGCCAGCAGCCAAGTGTTAACAGGGCATAATTCACCCCTCCACTTT. Amino acid sequence: CASSQVLTGHNSPLHF.

This clonotype was counted ten times or more. The chain is built from TRBV12-3 or TRBV12-4 and TRBJ2-5; possibly TRBD2 for D (6 bases). The CDR3 contains 15 residues. The V and J ends lost 3 bases and 4 bases respectively, with 15 bases between them. The CDR3 region is CASSLEGSGRETQYF. CDR3 coding DNA: TGTGCCAGCAGTTTGGAGGGGTCAGGTCGAGAGACCCAGTACTTC.

This chain joins TRBV20-1 and TRBJ1-6; 9 nucleotides agree with TRBD1. CDR1 and CDR2 from the germline V gene are DFQATT and SNEGSKA (reference sequence). The CDR3 is 14 amino acids. V lost 5 bases and J lost 6; bases outside the gene matches: 5. In DNA, the CDR3 is TGCAGTGCTTCGGACAGGGGACCTAATTCACCCCTCCACTTT. Amino acids: CSASDRGPNSPLHF.

The rearrangement links TRBV15 to TRBJ1-5, with TRBD1 as a possible D gene (5 bases). Trimming took 5 bases from V and 6 from J, leaving 17 bases between them. The CDR3 runs to 15 residues. CDR1 LNHNV and CDR2 YYDKDF come from the germline V gene (reference sequence). The CDR3 sequence is CATSPGGGIGQPQHF. CDR3 nucleotide sequence: TGTGCCACCAGCCCGGGGGGGGGAATCGGTCAGCCCCAGCATTTT.

With regard to this clonotype: Just one base apart from a much larger clone, this may be a read error. This CDR3 reads CASREQGSYEQYV. The CDR3 nucleotides are TGTGCCAGCAGGGAACAGGGTTCCTACGAGCAGTACGTC. The V call is TRBV3-1, the J call TRBJ2-7; a possible D gene is TRBD1 (6 bases). Trimming cost V 6 bases and J 1 base, with 10 bases left between them. The V gene's germline CDR1 is LGHDT and CDR2 YNNKEL (reference sequence). This CDR3 has 13 amino acids.

J is TRBJ1-6 and V is TRBV6-5, with 9 bases matching TRBD1. With 4 bases clipped from V and 6 bases from J, the junction kept 7 bases outside the gene matches. Germline CDR1 MNHEY, CDR2 SVGAGI. The CDR3 spans 16 residues. This CDR3 reads CASSSLPGQGNSPLHF. The CDR3 coding sequence is TGTGCCAGCAGTTCCCTCCCGGGACAGGGTAATTCACCCCTCCACTTT.

The rearrangement links TRBV24-1 to TRBJ2-1; TRBD2 is a possible D gene (5 bases). This CDR3 has 15 amino acids. Trimming left V 0 bases short and J 8 bases short, with 13 bases between. Germline V CDR1 and CDR2: KGHDR, SFDVKD. In DNA form, the CDR3 reads TGTGCCACCAGTGATTTGGAATCGCCGAGGGATGAGCAGTTCTTC. Residues: CATSDLESPRDEQFF.

Worth noting for this clonotype: An end of the junction differs from the germline gene, which may be a read error. This chain uses TRBV29-1 with TRBJ2-5; D gene ambiguous. Germline V gene sequence: CDR1 SQVTM, CDR2 ANQGSEA. The CDR3 is made up of 13 amino acids. CDR3 coding DNA: TGCAGCGTTGGAGAGGAAGTACAAGAGATCCAGTACTTC. Its protein product is CSVGEEVQEIQYF.

This clonotype occurred many times. The V and J genes are TRBV9 and TRBJ1-4; D unclear. Germline V lookup: CDR1 SGDLS, CDR2 YYNGEE. Trimming cost V 4 bases and J 7 bases, with 17 bases left between them. This CDR3 comprises 15 residues. CDR3 residues: CASSSAGSAGEKLFF. CDR3 DNA: TGTGCCAGCAGCTCAGCGGGGTCGGCGGGTGAAAAACTGTTTTTT. Full variable domain (rest looked up from reference TRBV9 and TRBJ1-4): DSGVTQTPKHLITATGQRVTLRCSPRSGDLSVYWYQQSLDQGLQFLIQYYNGEERAKGNILERFSAQQFPDLHSELNLSSLELGDSALYFCASSSAGSAGEKLFFGSGTQLSVL.

This clonotype was seen ten or more times. The J gene is TRBJ1-3, the V gene TRBV2; perhaps TRBD1 as D (5 bases). CDR1 is SNHLY and CDR2 is FYNNEI in the germline V gene. Trimming stripped 3 bases from V and 4 bases from J, with 13 bases between. This CDR3 has 15 residues. Here the CDR3 DNA reads TGTGCCAGCAGTGATTTGATAAGGGGAGGAAACACCATATATTTT. This sequence encodes CASSDLIRGGNTIYF.

This chain connects TRBV10-2 to TRBJ1-1, with a weak D call TRBD1 (5 bases). The CDR3 runs to 15 residues. Germline CDR1 WSHSY, CDR2 SAAADI. Trimming stripped 1 base from V and 7 bases from J, with 16 bases between. CDR3 in amino acids: CASSELRLGGDEAFF. The DNA for the CDR3 is TGCGCCAGCAGTGAGTTACGACTGGGGGGTGATGAAGCTTTCTTT.

This clonotype was counted only a few times. This chain connects TRBV15 to TRBJ1-6; D not certain. Germline V gene data show CDR1 as LNHNV and CDR2 as YYDKDF (reference sequence). Between the trimmed V and J ends, which lost 0 bases and 8 bases, there was a span of 14 bases. CDR3 length equals 16 residues. As DNA, the CDR3 is TGTGCCACCAGCAGAGATCGATCGGCGGCTGATTCACCCCTCCACTTT. Its translation is CATSRDRSAADSPLHF. The complete variable domain, with remaining parts taken from reference TRBV15 and TRBJ1-6, reads DAMVIQNPRYQVTQFGKPVTLSCSQTLNHNVMYWYQQKSSQAPKLLFHYYDKDFNNEADTPDNFQSRRPNTSFCFLDIRSPGLGDTAMYLCATSRDRSAADSPLHFGNGTRLTVT.

This clonotype was observed a single time. A junction boundary mismatches the germline segment, possibly from a read error. This rearrangement joins TRBV9 to TRBJ2-5; TRBD2 might be the D (6 bases). The CDR3 is made up of 15 amino acids. Germline V gene sequence: CDR1 SGDLS, CDR2 YYNGEE. The CDR3 reads CASNVGEVARETRYF. In DNA, the CDR3 is TGTGCCAGCAACGTAGGGGAGGTAGCTAGGGAGACCCGGTACTTC. The complete variable domain, with remaining parts taken from reference TRBV9 and TRBJ2-5, reads DSGVTQTPKHLITATGQRVTLRCSPRSGDLSVYWYQQSLDQGLQFLIQYYNGEERAKGNILERFSAQQFPDLHSELNLSSLELGDSALYFCASNVGEVARETRYFGPGTRLLVL.

The chain joins TRBV7-3 to TRBJ2-7; D gene uncertain. The CDR3 covers 14 residues. Germline lookup yields CDR1 SGHTA and CDR2 FQGTGA. V lost 2 bases to trimming and J lost 5 bases, with 13 bases between them. The CDR3 loop is CASSLRKGNHEQYF. The DNA of the CDR3 is TGTGCCAGCAGCTTACGGAAAGGGAATCACGAGCAGTACTTC.